A selection of T cell receptor beta chains follows, all from one sample in a study of breast tumors, draining lymph nodes, adjacent tissues. TCRdb reanalysed the multiplex PCR reads using MiXCR and keeps one entry per CDR3 protein. The table lists 150,000 to 200,000 distinct CDR3 sequences, 30% to 40% of them singletons, with about 4.5% in the top ten. Material for sequencing was axillary lymph node tissue. The receptors here all came from a female donor with breast cancer. Some clones in this sample may be carry-over from other donors' samples. Both conserved end residues are part of each CDR3. Each record gives: J gene, clone size, V gene, CDR3 protein. Only part of the rows carry a size: once, few, many, or a class if the clone is expanded.

>TRBJ2-5|many|TRBV7-2
CASSLIARKRTSGGISQETQYF
>TRBJ2-7|many|TRBV4-1
CASSRYPPGETSYEQYF
>TRBJ1-1|.|TRBV29-1
CSVDRGDAEAFF
>TRBJ2-3|many|TRBV15
CATSRNTGGFGSDTQYF
>TRBJ2-1|many|TRBV29-1
CSVEVSSYNEQFF
>TRBJ2-3|many|TRBV20-1
CSARVAGVGKDTQYF
>TRBJ2-3|many|TRBV6-5
CASEGQDTDTQYF
>TRBJ2-5|many|TRBV5-1
CASSLPGTSGAQETQYF
>TRBJ1-5|few|TRBV27
CASGSPNQPQHF
>TRBJ2-7|.|TRBV2
CASMAGLAGGAYEQYF
>TRBJ2-5|many|TRBV4-1
CASSQESGLGGAETQYF
>TRBJ2-3|many|TRBV7-3
CASSTRLAGEETDTQYF
>TRBJ1-3|many|TRBV4-1
CASSQDITGGNTIYF
>TRBJ2-2|few|TRBV6-5
CASSHLPGENGELFF
>TRBJ1-2|many|TRBV20-1
CSASRPDSYGYTF
>TRBJ1-4|many|TRBV20-1
CSAKKGATGEKLFF
>TRBJ2-1|many|TRBV20-1
CSARQGRSPLNEQFF